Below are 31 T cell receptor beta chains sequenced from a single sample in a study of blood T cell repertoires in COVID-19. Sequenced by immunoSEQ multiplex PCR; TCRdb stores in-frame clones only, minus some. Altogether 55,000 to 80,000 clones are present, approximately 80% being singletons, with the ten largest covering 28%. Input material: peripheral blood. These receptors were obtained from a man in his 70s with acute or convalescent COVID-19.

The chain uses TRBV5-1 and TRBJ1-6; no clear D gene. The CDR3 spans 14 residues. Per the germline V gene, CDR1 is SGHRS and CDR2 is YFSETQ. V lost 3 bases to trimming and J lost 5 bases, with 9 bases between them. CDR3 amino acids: CASSSGVNNSPLHF. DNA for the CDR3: TGCGCCAGCAGCTCCGGGGTAAATAATTCACCCCTCCACTTT.

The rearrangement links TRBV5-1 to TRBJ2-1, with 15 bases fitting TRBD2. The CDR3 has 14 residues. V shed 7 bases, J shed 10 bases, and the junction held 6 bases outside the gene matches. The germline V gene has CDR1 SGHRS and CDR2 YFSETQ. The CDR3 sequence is CASFRTSGRGEQFF. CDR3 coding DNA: TGCGCCAGCTTCCGGACTAGCGGGAGGGGCGAGCAGTTCTTC.

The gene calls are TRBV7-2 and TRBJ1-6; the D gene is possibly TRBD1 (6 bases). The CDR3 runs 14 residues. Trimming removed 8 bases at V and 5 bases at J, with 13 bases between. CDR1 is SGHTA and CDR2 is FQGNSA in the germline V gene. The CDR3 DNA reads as TGTGCCAGCTGTACAGGGACGAATAATTCACCCCTCCACTTT. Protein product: CASCTGTNNSPLHF. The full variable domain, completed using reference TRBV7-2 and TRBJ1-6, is GAGVSQSPSNKVTEKGKDVELRCDPISGHTALYWYRQSLGQGLEFLIYFQGNSAPDKSGLPSDRFSAERTGGSVSTLTIQRTQQEDSAVYLCASCTGTNNSPLHFGNGTRLTVT.

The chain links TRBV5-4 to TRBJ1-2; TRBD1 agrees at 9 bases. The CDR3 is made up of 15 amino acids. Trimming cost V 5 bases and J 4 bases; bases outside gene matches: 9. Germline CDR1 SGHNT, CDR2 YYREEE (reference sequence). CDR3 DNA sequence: TGTGCCAGCAGACAAGGCGGGACAGGGATCTATGGCTACACCTTC. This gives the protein CASRQGGTGIYGYTF.

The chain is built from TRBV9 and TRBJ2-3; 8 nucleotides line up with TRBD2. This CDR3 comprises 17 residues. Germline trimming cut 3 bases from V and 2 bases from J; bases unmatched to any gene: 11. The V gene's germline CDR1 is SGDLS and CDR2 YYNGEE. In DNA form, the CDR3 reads TGTGCCAGCAGCGCCAAAGTCGGGAGGGCCGACACAGATACGCAGTATTTT. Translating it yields CASSAKVGRADTDTQYF.

The CDR3 sequence: CAWSRATGVGQPQHF. As DNA, the CDR3 is TGTGCCTGGAGTAGAGCGACAGGGGTGGGTCAGCCCCAGCATTTT. The chain carries TRBV30 and TRBJ1-5; 8 nucleotides match TRBD1. The CDR3 spans 15 residues. Germline V gene sequence: CDR1 GTSNPN, CDR2 SVGIG (reference sequence). Unmatched junction bases numbered 9, after V lost 2 bases and J lost 6 bases.

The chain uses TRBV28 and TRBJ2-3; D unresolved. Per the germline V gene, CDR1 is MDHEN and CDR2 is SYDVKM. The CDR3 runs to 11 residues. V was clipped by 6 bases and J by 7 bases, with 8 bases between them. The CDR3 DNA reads TGTGCCAGCAGATCCCCCAATACGCAGTATTTT. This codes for CASRSPNTQYF.

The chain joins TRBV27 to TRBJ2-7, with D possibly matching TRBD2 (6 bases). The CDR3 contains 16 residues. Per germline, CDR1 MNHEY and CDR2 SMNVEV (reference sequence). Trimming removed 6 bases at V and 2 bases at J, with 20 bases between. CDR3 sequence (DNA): TGTGCCAGCAGAGGACCTAGGGCTAGCGCAACCTACGAGCAGTACTTC. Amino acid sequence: CASRGPRASATYEQYF.

The CDR3 bases are TGTGCCAGTTGGACCCCAACAGTGGGGCCGCACTATGGCTACACCTTC. Residues: CASWTPTVGPHYGYTF. The chain has TRBV28 and TRBJ1-2; a weak D match, TRBD1 (5 bases). CDR3 length: 16 amino acids. The V and J ends lost 9 bases and 3 bases respectively, with 23 bases between them. Germline V lookup: CDR1 MDHEN, CDR2 SYDVKM.

The CDR3 DNA reads TGTGCCAGCAGGAGGGCCGGGGAGCTGTTTTTT. It specifies CASRRAGELFF. The chain uses TRBV12-3 or TRBV12-4 and TRBJ2-2; TRBD2 is a possible D gene (5 bases). V was shortened by 6 bases and J by 6 bases, with 5 bases between the two germline ends. The CDR3 loop spans 11 amino acids.

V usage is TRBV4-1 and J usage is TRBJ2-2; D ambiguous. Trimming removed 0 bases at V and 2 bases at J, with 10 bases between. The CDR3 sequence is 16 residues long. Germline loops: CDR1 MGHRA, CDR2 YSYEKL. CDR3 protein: CASSQERQRNTGELFF. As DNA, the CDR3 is TGCGCCAGCAGCCAAGAGCGGCAACGAAACACCGGGGAGCTGTTTTTT.

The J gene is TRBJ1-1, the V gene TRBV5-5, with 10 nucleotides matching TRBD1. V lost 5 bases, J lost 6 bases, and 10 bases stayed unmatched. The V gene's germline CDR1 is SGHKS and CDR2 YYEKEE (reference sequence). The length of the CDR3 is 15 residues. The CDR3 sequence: CASRGTGVGGAEAFF. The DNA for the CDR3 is TGTGCCAGCAGAGGGACAGGGGTGGGGGGCGCTGAAGCTTTCTTT.

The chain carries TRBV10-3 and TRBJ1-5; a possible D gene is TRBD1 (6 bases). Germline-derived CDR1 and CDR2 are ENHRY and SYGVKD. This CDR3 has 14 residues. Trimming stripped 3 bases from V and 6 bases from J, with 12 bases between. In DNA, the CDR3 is TGTGCCATCAGTGACCGGGACAATTCTCAGCCCCAGCATTTT. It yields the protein CAISDRDNSQPQHF.

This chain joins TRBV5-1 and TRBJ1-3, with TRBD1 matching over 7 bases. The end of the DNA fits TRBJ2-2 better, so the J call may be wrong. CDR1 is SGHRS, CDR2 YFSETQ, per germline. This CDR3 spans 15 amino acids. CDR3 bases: TGCGCCAGCAGCTCGGGGACAGTGAACACCGGGGAGCTGTTTTTT. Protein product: CASSSGTVNTGELFF.

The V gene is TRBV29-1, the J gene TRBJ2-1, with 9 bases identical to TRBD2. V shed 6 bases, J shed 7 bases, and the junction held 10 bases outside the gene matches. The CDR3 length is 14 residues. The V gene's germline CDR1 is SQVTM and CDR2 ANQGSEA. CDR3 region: CSVVSGRYRNEQFF. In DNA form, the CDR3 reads TGCAGCGTAGTAAGCGGGAGGTACAGAAATGAGCAGTTCTTC.

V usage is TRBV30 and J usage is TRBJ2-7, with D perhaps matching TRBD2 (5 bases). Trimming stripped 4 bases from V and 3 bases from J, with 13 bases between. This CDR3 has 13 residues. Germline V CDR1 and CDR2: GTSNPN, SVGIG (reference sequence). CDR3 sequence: CAWTDGNRYEQYF. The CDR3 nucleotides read TGTGCCTGGACTGACGGGAACCGCTACGAGCAGTACTTC.

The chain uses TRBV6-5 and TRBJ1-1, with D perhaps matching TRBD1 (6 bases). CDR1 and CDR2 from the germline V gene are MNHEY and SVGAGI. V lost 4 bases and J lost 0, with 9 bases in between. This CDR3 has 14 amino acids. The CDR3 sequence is CASSSGDLNTEAFF. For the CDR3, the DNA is TGTGCCAGCAGTTCAGGGGACCTGAACACTGAAGCTTTCTTT.

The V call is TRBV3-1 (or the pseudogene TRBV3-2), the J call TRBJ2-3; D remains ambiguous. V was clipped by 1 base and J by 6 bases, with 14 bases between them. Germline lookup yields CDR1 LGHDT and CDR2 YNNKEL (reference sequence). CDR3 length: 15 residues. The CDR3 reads CASSQVLSSRDTQYF. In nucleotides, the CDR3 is TGTGCCAGCAGCCAAGTCTTATCATCCCGGGATACGCAGTATTTT.

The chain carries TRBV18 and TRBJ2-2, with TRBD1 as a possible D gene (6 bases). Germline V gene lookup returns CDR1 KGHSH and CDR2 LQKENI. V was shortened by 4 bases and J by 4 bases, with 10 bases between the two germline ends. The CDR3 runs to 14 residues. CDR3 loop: CASSRETGTGELFF. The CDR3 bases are TGTGCCAGCTCACGAGAGACAGGCACCGGGGAGCTGTTTTTT.

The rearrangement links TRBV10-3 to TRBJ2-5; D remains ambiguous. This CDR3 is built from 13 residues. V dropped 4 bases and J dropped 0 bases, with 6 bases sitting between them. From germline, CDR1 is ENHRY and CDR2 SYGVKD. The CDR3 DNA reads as TGTGCCATCAGTGGTCAGGACCAAGAGACCCAGTACTTC. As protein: CAISGQDQETQYF.

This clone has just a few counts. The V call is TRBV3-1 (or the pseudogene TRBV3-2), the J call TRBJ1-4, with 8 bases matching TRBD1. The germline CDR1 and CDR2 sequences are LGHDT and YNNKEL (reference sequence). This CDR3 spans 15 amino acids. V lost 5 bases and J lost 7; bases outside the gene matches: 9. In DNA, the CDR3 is TGTGCCAGCAGCTCGCGCCAGGGGGCTTCTGAAAAACTGTTTTTT. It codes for CASSSRQGASEKLFF.

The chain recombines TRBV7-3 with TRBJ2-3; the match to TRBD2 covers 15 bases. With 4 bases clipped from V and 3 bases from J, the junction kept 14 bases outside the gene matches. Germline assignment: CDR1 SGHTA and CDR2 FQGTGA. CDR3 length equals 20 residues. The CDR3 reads CASSSQGLAGGRWMTDTQYF. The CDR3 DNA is TGTGCCAGCAGCTCCCAAGGACTAGCGGGAGGGCGATGGATGACAGATACGCAGTATTTT.

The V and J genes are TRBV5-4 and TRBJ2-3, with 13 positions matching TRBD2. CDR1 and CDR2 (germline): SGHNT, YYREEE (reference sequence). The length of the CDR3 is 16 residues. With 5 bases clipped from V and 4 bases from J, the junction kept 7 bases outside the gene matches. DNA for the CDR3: TGTGCCAGCAGACAACTAGCGGGAGGGCTTCCAGATACGCAGTATTTT. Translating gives CASRQLAGGLPDTQYF. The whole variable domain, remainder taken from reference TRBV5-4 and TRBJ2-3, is ETGVTQSPTHLIKTRGQQVTLRCSSQSGHNTVSWYQQALGQGPQFIFQYYREEENGRGNFPPRFSGLQFPNYSSELNVNALELDDSALYLCASRQLAGGLPDTQYFGPGTRLTVL.

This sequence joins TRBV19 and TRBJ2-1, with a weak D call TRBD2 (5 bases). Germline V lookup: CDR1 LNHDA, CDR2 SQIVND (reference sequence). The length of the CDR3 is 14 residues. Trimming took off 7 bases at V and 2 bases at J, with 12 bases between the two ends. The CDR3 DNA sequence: TGTGCCAGTAAAGGGAGCGTAGCCTACAATGAGCAGTTCTTC. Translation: CASKGSVAYNEQFF.

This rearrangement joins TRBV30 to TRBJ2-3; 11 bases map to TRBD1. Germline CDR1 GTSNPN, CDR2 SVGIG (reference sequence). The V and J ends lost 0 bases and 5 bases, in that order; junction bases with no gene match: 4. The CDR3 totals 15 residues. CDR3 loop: CAWSVRTGGRDTQYF. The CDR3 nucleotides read TGTGCCTGGAGTGTCCGGACAGGGGGCCGAGATACGCAGTATTTT.

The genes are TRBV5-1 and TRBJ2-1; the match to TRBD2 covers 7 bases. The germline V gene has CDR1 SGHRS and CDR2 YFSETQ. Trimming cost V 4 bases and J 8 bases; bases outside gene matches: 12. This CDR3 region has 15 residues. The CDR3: CASSPGGARRDEQFF. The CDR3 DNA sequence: TGCGCCAGCAGCCCGGGGGGAGCCCGCAGGGATGAGCAGTTCTTC.

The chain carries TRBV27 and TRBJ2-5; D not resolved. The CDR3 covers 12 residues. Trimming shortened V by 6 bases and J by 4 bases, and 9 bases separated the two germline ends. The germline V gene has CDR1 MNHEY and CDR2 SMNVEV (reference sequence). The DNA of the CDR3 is TGTGCCAGCAGCAGGAATAGAGAGACCCAGTACTTC. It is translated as CASSRNRETQYF.

This chain's CDR3 is CASSFLAGAADEQYF. In DNA, the CDR3 is TGTGCCAGCAGCTTTTTAGCGGGAGCCGCCGACGAGCAGTACTTC. The rearrangement uses TRBV7-2 and TRBJ2-7; 9 nucleotides agree with TRBD2. The CDR3 runs 15 residues. CDR1 is SGHTA and CDR2 is FQGNSA in the germline V gene. Germline trimming cut 3 bases from V and 5 bases from J; bases unmatched to any gene: 8.

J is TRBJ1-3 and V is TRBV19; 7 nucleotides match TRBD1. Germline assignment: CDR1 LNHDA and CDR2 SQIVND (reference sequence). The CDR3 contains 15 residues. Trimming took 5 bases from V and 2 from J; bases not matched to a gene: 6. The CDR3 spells CASSQGGQTGNTIYF. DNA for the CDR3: TGTGCCAGTAGTCAAGGGGGACAGACTGGAAACACCATATATTTT.

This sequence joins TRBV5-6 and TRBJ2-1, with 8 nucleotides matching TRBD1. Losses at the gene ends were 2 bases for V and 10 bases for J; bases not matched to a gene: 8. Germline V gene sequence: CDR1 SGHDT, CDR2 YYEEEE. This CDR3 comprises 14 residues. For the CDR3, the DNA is TGTGCCAGCAGCTTTGGACAGGGAACTAGCGAGCAGTTCTTC. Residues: CASSFGQGTSEQFF.

CDR3 loop: CATRGTSGKPSTDTQYF. CDR3 in DNA: TGTGCCACCAGGGGGACTAGCGGGAAACCTAGCACAGATACGCAGTATTTT. This chain links TRBV24-1 with TRBJ2-3; TRBD2 matches at 13 bases. V was pared by 7 bases and J by 0 bases, with 6 bases of the junction left unmatched. The CDR3 spans 17 residues. From germline, CDR1 is KGHDR and CDR2 SFDVKD.